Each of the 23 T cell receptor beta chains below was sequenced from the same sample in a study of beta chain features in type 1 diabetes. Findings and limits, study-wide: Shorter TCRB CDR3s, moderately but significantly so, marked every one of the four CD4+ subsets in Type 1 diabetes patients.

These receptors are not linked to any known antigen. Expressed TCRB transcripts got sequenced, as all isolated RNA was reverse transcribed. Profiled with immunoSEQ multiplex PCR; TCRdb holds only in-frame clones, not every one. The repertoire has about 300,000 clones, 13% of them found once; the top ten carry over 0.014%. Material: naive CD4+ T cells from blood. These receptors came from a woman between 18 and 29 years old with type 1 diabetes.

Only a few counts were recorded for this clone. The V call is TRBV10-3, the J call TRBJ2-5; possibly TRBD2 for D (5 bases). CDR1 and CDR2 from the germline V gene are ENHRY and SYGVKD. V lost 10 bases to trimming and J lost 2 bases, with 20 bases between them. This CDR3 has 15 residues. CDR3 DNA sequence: TGTGCCACCAAGCACGGCCGGGATTTACAAGAGACCCAGTACTTC. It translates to CATKHGRDLQETQYF.

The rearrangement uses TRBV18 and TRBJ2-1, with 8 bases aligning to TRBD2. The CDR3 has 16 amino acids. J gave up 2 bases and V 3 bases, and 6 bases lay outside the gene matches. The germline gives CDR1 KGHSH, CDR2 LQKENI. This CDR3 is CASSPVAGGTYNEQFF. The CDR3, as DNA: TGTGCCAGCTCACCGGTGGCGGGAGGCACCTACAATGAGCAGTTCTTC.

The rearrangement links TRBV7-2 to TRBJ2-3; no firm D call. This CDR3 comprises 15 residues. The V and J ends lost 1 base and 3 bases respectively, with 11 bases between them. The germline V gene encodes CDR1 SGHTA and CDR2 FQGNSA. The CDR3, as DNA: TGTGCCAGCAGCTTAGTGTCGAGTACGACAGATACGCAGTATTTT. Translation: CASSLVSSTTDTQYF.

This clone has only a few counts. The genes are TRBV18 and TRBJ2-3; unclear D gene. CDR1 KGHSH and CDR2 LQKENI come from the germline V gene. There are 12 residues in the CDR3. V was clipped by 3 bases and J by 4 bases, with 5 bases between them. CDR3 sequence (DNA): TGTGCCAGCTCACCCACTTCAGATACGCAGTATTTT. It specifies CASSPTSDTQYF.

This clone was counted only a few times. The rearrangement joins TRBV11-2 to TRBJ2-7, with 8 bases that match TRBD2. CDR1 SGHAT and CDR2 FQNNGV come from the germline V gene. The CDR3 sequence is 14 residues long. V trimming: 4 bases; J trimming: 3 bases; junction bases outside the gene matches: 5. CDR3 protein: CASSSRGGVYEQYF. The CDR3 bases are TGTGCCAGCAGCTCACGGGGGGGAGTCTACGAGCAGTACTTC. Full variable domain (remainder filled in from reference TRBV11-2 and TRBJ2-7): EAGVAQSPRYKIIEKRQSVAFWCNPISGHATLYWYQQILGQGPKLLIQFQNNGVVDDSQLPKDRFSAERLKGVDSTLKIQPAKLEDSAVYLCASSSRGGVYEQYFGPGTRLTVT.

The CDR3, as DNA: TGTGCCAGCAGTCCGTCCGGGGTCTACTACGAGCAGTACTTC. It yields the protein CASSPSGVYYEQYF. The chain links TRBV28 to TRBJ2-7; D possibly corresponds to TRBD2 (5 bases). Germline CDR1 and CDR2: MDHEN and SYDVKM. The CDR3 loop spans 14 amino acids. V lost 5 bases and J 3 bases, leaving 14 bases between the germline ends.

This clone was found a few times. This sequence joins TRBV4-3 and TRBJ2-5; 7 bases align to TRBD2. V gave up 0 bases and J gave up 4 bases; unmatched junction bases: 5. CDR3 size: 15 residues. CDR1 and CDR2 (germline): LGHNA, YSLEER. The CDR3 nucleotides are TGCGCCAGCAGCCAAGATCAGCCTAGCGGAGAGACCCAGTACTTC. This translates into CASSQDQPSGETQYF.

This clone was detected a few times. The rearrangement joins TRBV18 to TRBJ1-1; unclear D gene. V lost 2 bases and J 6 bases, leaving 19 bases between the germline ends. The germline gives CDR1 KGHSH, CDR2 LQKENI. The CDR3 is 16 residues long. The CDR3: CASSPERFPWVAEAFF. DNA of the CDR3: TGTGCCAGCTCACCAGAGAGGTTCCCGTGGGTGGCTGAAGCTTTCTTT.

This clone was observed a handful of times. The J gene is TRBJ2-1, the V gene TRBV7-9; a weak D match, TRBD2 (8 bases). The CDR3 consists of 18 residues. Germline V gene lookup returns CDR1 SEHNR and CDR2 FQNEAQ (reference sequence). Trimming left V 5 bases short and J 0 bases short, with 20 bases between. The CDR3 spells CASSQGGSGTGSYNEQFF. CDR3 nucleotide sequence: TGTGCCAGCAGCCAGGGGGGTAGCGGGACCGGCTCCTACAATGAGCAGTTCTTC.

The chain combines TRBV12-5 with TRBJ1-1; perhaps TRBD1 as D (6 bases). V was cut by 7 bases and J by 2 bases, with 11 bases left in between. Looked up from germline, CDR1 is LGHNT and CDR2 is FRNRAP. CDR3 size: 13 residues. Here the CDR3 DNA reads TGTGCTAGTGAGCAGGGGCGAAACACTGAAGCTTTCTTT. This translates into CASEQGRNTEAFF.

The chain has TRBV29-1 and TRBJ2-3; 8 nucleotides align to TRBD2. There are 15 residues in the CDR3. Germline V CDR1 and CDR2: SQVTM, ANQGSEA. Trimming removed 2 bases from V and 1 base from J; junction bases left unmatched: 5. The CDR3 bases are TGCAGCGTTGAAATATTAGCGGGACGCACAGATACGCAGTATTTT. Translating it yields CSVEILAGRTDTQYF.

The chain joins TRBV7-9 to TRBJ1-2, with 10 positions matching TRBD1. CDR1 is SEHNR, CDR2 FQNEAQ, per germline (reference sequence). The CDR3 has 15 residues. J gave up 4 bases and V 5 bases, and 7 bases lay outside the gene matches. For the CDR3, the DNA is TGTGCCAGCAGCCACCGGGACAGGGGATCCTATGGCTACACCTTC. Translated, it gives CASSHRDRGSYGYTF.

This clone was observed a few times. The CDR3 is CAWSLRGQGRETQYF. For the CDR3, the DNA is TGTGCCTGGAGTTTGCGGGGGCAGGGTAGGGAGACCCAGTACTTC. The chain combines TRBV30 with TRBJ2-5; TRBD2 might be the D (7 bases). Germline-derived CDR1 and CDR2 are GTSNPN and SVGIG (reference sequence). The CDR3 consists of 15 residues. V was trimmed by 2 bases and J by 5 bases, leaving 18 bases between them.

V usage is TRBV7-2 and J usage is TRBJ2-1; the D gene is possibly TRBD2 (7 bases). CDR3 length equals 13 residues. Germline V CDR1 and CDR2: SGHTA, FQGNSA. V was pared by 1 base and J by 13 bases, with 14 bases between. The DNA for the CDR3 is TGTGCCAGCAGCTTAGAGGGAGGGGGACCACAGTTCTTC. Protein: CASSLEGGGPQFF.

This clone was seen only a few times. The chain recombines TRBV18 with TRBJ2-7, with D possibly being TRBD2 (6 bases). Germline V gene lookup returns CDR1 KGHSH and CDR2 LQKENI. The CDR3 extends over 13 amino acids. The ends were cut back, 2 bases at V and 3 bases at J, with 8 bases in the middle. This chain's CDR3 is CASSPFGSYEQYF. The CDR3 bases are TGTGCCAGCTCACCATTCGGGAGCTACGAGCAGTACTTC.

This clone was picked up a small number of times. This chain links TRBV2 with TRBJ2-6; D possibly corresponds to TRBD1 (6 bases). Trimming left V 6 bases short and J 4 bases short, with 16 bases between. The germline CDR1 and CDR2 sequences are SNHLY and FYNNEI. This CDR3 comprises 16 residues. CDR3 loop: CASRAPGAQGANVLTF. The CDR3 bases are TGTGCCAGCAGAGCCCCAGGGGCGCAGGGGGCCAACGTCCTGACTTTC.

The DNA for the CDR3 is TGTGCCACCAGCAGGGGGGGTGGGGCCAACGTCCTGACTTTC. Protein: CATSRGGGANVLTF. V usage is TRBV15 and J usage is TRBJ2-6; D may be TRBD2 (6 bases). Looked up from germline, CDR1 is LNHNV and CDR2 is YYDKDF (reference sequence). V lost 3 bases and J 3 bases, leaving 6 bases between the germline ends. CDR3 length equals 14 residues.

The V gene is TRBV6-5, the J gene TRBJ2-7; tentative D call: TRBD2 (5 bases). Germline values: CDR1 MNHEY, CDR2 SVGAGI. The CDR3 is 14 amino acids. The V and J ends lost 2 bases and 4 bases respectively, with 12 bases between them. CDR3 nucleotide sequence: TGTGCCAGCAGTTACGCAGATGGACTTTACGAGCAGTACGTC. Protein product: CASSYADGLYEQYV.

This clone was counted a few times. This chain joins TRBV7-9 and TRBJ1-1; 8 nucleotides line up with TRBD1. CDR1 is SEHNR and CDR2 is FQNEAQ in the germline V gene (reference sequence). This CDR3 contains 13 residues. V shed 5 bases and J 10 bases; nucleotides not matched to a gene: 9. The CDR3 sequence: CASSPQTTGGAFF. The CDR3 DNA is TGTGCCAGCAGCCCGCAGACCACAGGGGGAGCTTTCTTT.

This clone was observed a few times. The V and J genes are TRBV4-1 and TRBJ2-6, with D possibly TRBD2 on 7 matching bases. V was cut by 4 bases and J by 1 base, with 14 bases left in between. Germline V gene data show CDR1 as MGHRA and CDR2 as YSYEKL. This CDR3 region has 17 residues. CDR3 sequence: CASSPGRGRSGANVLTF. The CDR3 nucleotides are TGCGCCAGCAGCCCGGGGAGGGGGAGGTCTGGGGCCAACGTCCTGACTTTC.

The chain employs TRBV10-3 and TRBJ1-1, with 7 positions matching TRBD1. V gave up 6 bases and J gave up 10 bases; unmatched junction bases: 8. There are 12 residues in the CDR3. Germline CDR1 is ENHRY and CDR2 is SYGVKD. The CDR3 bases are TGTGCCATCAGCGGGGACAGATCCGTAGCTTTCTTT. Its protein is CAISGDRSVAFF.

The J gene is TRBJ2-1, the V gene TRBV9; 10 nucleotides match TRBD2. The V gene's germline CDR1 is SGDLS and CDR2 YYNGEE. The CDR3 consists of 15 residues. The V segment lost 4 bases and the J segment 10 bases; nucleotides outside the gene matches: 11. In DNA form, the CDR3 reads TGTGCCAGCAGCCTTTCTAGCGGGAGTCGGCAAGAGCAGTTCTTC. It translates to CASSLSSGSRQEQFF.

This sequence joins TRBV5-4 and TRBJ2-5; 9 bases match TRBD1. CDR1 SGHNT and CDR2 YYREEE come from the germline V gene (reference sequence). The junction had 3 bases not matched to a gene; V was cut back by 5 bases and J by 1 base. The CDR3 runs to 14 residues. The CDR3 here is CASRQDRGQETQYF. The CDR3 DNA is TGTGCCAGCAGACAGGACAGGGGCCAAGAGACCCAGTACTTC.